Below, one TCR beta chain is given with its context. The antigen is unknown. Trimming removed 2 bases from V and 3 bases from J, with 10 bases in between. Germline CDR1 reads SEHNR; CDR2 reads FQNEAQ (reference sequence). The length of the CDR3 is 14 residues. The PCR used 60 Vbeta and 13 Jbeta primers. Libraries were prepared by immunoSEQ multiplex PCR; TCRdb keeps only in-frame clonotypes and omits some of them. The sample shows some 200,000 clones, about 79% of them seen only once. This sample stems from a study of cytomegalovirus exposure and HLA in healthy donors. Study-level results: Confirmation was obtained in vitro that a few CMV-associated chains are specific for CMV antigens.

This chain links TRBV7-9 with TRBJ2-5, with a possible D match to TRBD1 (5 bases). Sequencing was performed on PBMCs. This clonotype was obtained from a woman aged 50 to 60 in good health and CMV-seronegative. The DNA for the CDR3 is TGTGCCAGCAGCTTAAGGGGCGGAAAAGAGACCCAGTACTTC. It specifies CASSLRGGKETQYF.